This T cell receptor (beta chain) was identified in a study of T cell responses to AZD1222 COVID-19 vaccine. Study findings and constraints: The donor group comprised mostly white British people and more females; the analysis possibly underestimated clonal diversity.

Trimming at V came to 3 bases and at J to 5 bases, leaving 7 bases not matched to a gene. The CDR3 covers 14 residues. Germline V CDR1 and CDR2: KGHSH, LQKENI. Repertoires were generated with immunoSEQ multiplex PCR, while TCRdb's copy carries only in-frame clones and drops some. Of some 130,000 clones listed, approximately 90% are singletons. Regarding this clone: Its antigen is not known.

The clonotype was recovered from an adult in good health. The sample was peripheral blood, taken on day 0 of AZD1222 vaccination. The J gene is TRBJ2-7, the V gene TRBV18, with TRBD2 identical over 7 bases. The CDR3 loop reads CASSPGSGVNEQYF. CDR3 DNA: TGTGCCAGCTCACCGGGGAGCGGGGTAAACGAGCAGTACTTC.